One sample yielded the 13 T cell receptor beta chains listed below, sequenced in a study of Ad26.COV2.S vaccination and SARS-CoV-2 variants. Sample treatment: approximately 18 received Ad26.COV2.S at low or high dose, single or two shots; roughly 5 received placebo; per-sample allocation not given. Samples analyzed were those drawn on day 63 after the first vaccine or placebo injection. TCRdb keeps only in-frame clones here, not all; method: immunoSEQ multiplex PCR. This repertoire shows over 400,000 clones, about 90% found once; its top ten account for over 1.5%. This specimen was peripheral blood, taken in a trial of Ad26.COV2.S vaccine versus placebo. Receptor source: a person between 18 and 60 years old who received the Ad26.COV2.S COVID-19 vaccine or a placebo.

This chain uses TRBV9 with TRBJ2-1, with a weak D call TRBD1 (6 bases). The CDR3 runs 18 residues. V lost 0 bases and J 5 bases, leaving 21 bases between the germline ends. Germline values: CDR1 SGDLS, CDR2 YYNGEE. The CDR3 coding sequence is TGTGCCAGCAGCGTAGGGAATCCAGGGGCGACTATTAACAATGAGCAGTTCTTC. This gives the protein CASSVGNPGATINNEQFF.

J is TRBJ1-2 and V is TRBV9; D is possibly TRBD1 (5 bases). Trimming pared 6 bases from V and 5 bases from J, leaving 17 bases between. The CDR3 is made up of 14 amino acids. Germline V gives CDR1 SGDLS, CDR2 YYNGEE. CDR3 protein: CASTKGTAIYGYTF. DNA for the CDR3: TGTGCCAGCACAAAAGGGACGGCGATTTATGGCTACACCTTC.

This chain connects TRBV28 to TRBJ2-5; D is unresolved. Germline V gene lookup returns CDR1 MDHEN and CDR2 SYDVKM. This CDR3 has 12 amino acids. V was pared by 9 bases and J by 5 bases, with 13 bases between. The CDR3 region has the DNA TGTGCCAGTGAAGCCGGGCGGGAGACCCAGTACTTC. This gives the protein CASEAGRETQYF.

The chain recombines TRBV6-5 with TRBJ2-7; TRBD2 aligns across 8 bases. Per the germline V gene, CDR1 is MNHEY and CDR2 is SVGAGI. After removal of 8 bases from V and 4 bases from J, the junction contained 7 bases not matched to a gene. CDR3 size: 13 residues. The CDR3 protein is CASSLRGGYEQYF. The DNA of the CDR3 is TGTGCCAGCTCGCTCCGGGGGGGTTACGAGCAGTACTTC.

V usage is TRBV5-8 and J usage is TRBJ2-1, with D perhaps TRBD1 (5 bases). V shed 0 bases and J shed 3 bases, with 13 bases lying between them. Germline V gives CDR1 SGHTS, CDR2 YDEGEE. There are 16 residues in the CDR3. CDR3 loop: CASSLAPGLDYNEQFF. In DNA form, the CDR3 reads TGTGCCAGCAGCTTGGCCCCAGGGCTGGACTACAATGAGCAGTTCTTC.

This clone was found once. The chain combines TRBV7-2 with TRBJ1-2, with no clear D. Germline assignment: CDR1 SGHTA and CDR2 FQGNSA. The CDR3 spans 14 residues. The V end was cut by 1 base, the J end by 1 base, with 7 bases between. The CDR3 DNA sequence: TGTGCCAGCAGCTTAGGACGGAATAACTATGGCTACACCTTC. Protein: CASSLGRNNYGYTF.

The table lists this clone with a few counts. The V gene is TRBV10-2, the J gene TRBJ2-7; D is uncertain. The length of the CDR3 is 15 residues. CDR1 and CDR2 from the germline V gene are WSHSY and SAAADI. Trimming took 2 bases from V and 6 from J, leaving 17 bases between them. CDR3 loop: CASSEKRHSPSEQYF. CDR3 nucleotides: TGCGCCAGCAGTGAGAAGAGACACTCTCCCTCCGAGCAGTACTTC.

This clone was counted a single time. This sequence joins TRBV5-5 and TRBJ1-6, with TRBD1 identical over 7 bases. CDR1 is SGHKS, CDR2 YYEKEE, per germline (reference sequence). The V segment lost 4 bases and the J segment 8 bases; nucleotides outside the gene matches: 24. The CDR3 extends over 20 amino acids. In DNA, the CDR3 is TGTGCCAGCAGCGTCCAACCCGGGACAGCGTCTCCTGGGGGGTATTCACCCCTCCACTTT. It specifies CASSVQPGTASPGGYSPLHF.

This chain joins TRBV7-9 and TRBJ2-7; D remains ambiguous. Trimming left V 3 bases short and J 4 bases short, with 10 bases between. The CDR3 has 13 amino acids. The germline V gene encodes CDR1 SEHNR and CDR2 FQNEAQ (reference sequence). In nucleotides, the CDR3 is TGTGCCAGCAGCTTCTTTACTTGGTACGAGCAGTACTTC. Its protein product is CASSFFTWYEQYF.

The chain is built from TRBV5-6 and TRBJ2-7; no definite D call. Germline V gives CDR1 SGHDT, CDR2 YYEEEE. Between the trimmed V and J ends, which lost 5 bases and 3 bases, there was a span of 15 bases. The CDR3 contains 14 residues. The CDR3 sequence: CASRTRHGYYEQYF. The CDR3 DNA sequence: TGTGCCAGCAGAACAAGGCATGGGTACTACGAGCAGTACTTC.

J is TRBJ2-3 and V is TRBV4-3; 8 nucleotides match TRBD2. The ends lost 4 bases at V and 1 base at J; junction bases unmatched: 10. The CDR3 spans 17 residues. From germline, CDR1 is LGHNA and CDR2 YSLEER. The chain's CDR3 is CASSRLLSSGGTDTQYF. The CDR3 region has the DNA TGCGCCAGCAGCCGCTTATTGAGTAGCGGGGGCACAGATACGCAGTATTTT.

This chain joins TRBV28 and TRBJ2-1; the D gene is possibly TRBD1 (6 bases). V dropped 7 bases and J dropped 15 bases, with 19 bases sitting between them. Germline loops: CDR1 MDHEN, CDR2 SYDVKM. This CDR3 comprises 12 residues. CDR3 amino acids: CASISLTGVMFF. In DNA form, the CDR3 reads TGTGCCAGCATATCACTGACAGGAGTGATGTTCTTC.

The rearrangement links TRBV21-1 to TRBJ1-2; the DNA was not compared with TRBD1, the D call given in the table. TRBV21-1 is designated a pseudogene. The CDR3 is 11 residues long. The CDR3 bases are TGTGCCAGTTACAGGACGTATGGCTACACCTTC. Protein: CASYRTYGYTF.